Shown below are 3 T cell receptor beta chains from a single sample sequenced in a study of human T cells and chemical hapten exposure. Sample time point: patch test 1, 2 weeks after DPC sensitization. Regarding treatment: therapeutic diphenylcyclopropenone sensitization with weekly scalp DPC. From the RACE reads, TCRdb called clonotypes with MiXCR, one entry per CDR3 protein. The sample holds about 120,000 distinct CDR3 sequences, roughly 15% seen once. Sequenced material: whole blood, taken in connection with sensitization to the hapten diphenylcyclopropenone (DPC). All receptors come from a man younger than 35 with alopecia areata. Some clones in this sample may be carry-over from other donors' samples.

This clonotype was detected only a few times. The chain couples TRBV29-1 to TRBJ1-2; no definite D call. From germline, CDR1 is SQVTM and CDR2 ANQGSEA. The CDR3 has 12 residues. Trimming removed 3 bases at V and 6 bases at J, with 11 bases between. The CDR3 loop is CSVEAALDGYTF. CDR3 bases: TGCAGCGTTGAGGCAGCGCTGGATGGCTACACCTTC.

The chain uses TRBV2 and TRBJ2-3; D is perhaps TRBD1 (5 bases). CDR1 and CDR2 from the germline V gene are SNHLY and FYNNEI. Trimming took 0 bases from V and 1 from J, leaving 8 bases between them. The CDR3 is 15 amino acids. The CDR3 sequence is CASSEAGVGTDTQYF. CDR3 bases: TGTGCCAGCAGTGAAGCAGGGGTAGGCACAGATACGCAGTATTTT.

This clonotype was counted between two and nine times. This chain links TRBV12-5 with TRBJ1-4, with no clear D. This CDR3 has 14 amino acids. Trimming shortened V by 4 bases and J by 6 bases, and 12 bases separated the two germline ends. The V gene's germline CDR1 is LGHNT and CDR2 FRNRAP. As DNA, the CDR3 is TGTGCTAGTGGTTGGACGGGGAAAGATGAAAAACTGTTTTTT. Residues: CASGWTGKDEKLFF.